These 32 T cell receptor beta chains were all obtained from the same sample, sequenced in a study of identical twins. TCRdb analysed the 5' RACE reads with MiXCR anew, one entry per CDR3 protein. This sample has under 500,000 distinct CDR3 sequences, with over 11% found just once. This sample was shared with a second study, whose subject was yellow fever vaccine responses in identical twins.

The specimen was CD4+ T cells sorted from blood. All receptors come from a woman aged 18-35 years in good health.

The rearrangement links TRBV12-3 or TRBV12-4 to TRBJ2-1, with a possible D match to TRBD2 (6 bases). V gave up 2 bases and J gave up 4 bases, with 15 bases separating them. The CDR3 contains 16 residues. The CDR3: CASSLWLGGTYNEQFF. The DNA of the CDR3 is TGTGCCAGCAGTTTATGGTTGGGCGGGACGTACAATGAGCAGTTCTTC.

V and J are TRBV27 and TRBJ2-7; the D gene is possibly TRBD2 (6 bases). Trimming removed 4 bases from V and 2 bases from J, with 12 bases in between. Germline V CDR1 and CDR2: MNHEY, SMNVEV (reference sequence). CDR3 length equals 14 residues. The CDR3 sequence: CASSSLTRPYEQYF. The DNA of the CDR3 is TGTGCCAGCAGTTCCTTGACTAGACCCTACGAGCAGTACTTC.

The genes are TRBV5-5 and TRBJ2-2; TRBD1 matches at 7 bases. This CDR3 contains 15 residues. V dropped 2 bases and J dropped 6; count of bases not matched to a gene: 7. Looked up from germline, CDR1 is SGHKS and CDR2 is YYEKEE (reference sequence). CDR3 protein: CASSFETGFAGELFF. In DNA form, the CDR3 reads TGTGCCAGCAGCTTCGAGACAGGGTTCGCCGGGGAGCTGTTTTTT. The whole variable domain, filled in from reference TRBV5-5 and TRBJ2-2, reads DAGVTQSPTHLIKTRGQQVTLRCSPISGHKSVSWYQQVLGQGPQFIFQYYEKEERGRGNFPDRFSARQFPNYSSELNVNALLLGDSALYLCASSFETGFAGELFFGEGSRLTVL.

The chain employs TRBV2 and TRBJ2-3; D may match TRBD1 or TRBD2 (5 bases each). Trimming cost V 7 bases and J 2 bases, with 16 bases left between them. The CDR3 runs 15 residues. Per germline, CDR1 SNHLY and CDR2 FYNNEI. CDR3 protein: CASTGANTVTDTQYF. The CDR3 nucleotides are TGTGCCAGCACCGGGGCGAACACAGTCACAGATACGCAGTATTTT.

This clonotype was seen a few times. The rearrangement links TRBV18 to TRBJ2-3, with 10 nucleotides matching TRBD1. The CDR3 spans 15 residues. Germline V gene lookup returns CDR1 KGHSH and CDR2 LQKENI. The junction had 5 bases not matched to a gene; V was cut back by 5 bases and J by 3 bases. CDR3 loop: CASSRQGARTDTQYF. In DNA, the CDR3 is TGTGCCAGCTCAAGACAGGGGGCGAGGACAGATACGCAGTATTTT.

At least ten counts were recorded for this clonotype. The chain links TRBV7-2 to TRBJ2-1; weak D call: TRBD2 (5 bases). Trimming removed 6 bases at V and 0 bases at J, with 18 bases between. CDR1 and CDR2 (germline): SGHTA, FQGNSA. This CDR3 spans 17 amino acids. DNA for the CDR3: TGTGCCAGCAGTCCTGTGGTTAGCGCAAGCTCCTACAATGAGCAGTTCTTC. Encoded protein: CASSPVVSASSYNEQFF.

The sample holds a few counts of this clonotype. V usage is TRBV5-1 and J usage is TRBJ2-1; the match to TRBD2 covers 7 bases. This CDR3 comprises 16 residues. The germline gives CDR1 SGHRS, CDR2 YFSETQ. V was pared by 1 base and J by 7 bases, with 11 bases of the junction left unmatched. CDR3 nucleotides: TGCGCCAGCAGCTTGAGTGGAAGCGGGGCCCCAAATGAGCAGTTCTTC. Its protein is CASSLSGSGAPNEQFF. The full variable domain, rest sourced from reference TRBV5-1 and TRBJ2-1, is KAGVTQTPRYLIKTRGQQVTLSCSPISGHRSVSWYQQTPGQGLQFLFEYFSETQRNKGNFPGRFSGRQFSNSRSEMNVSTLELGDSALYLCASSLSGSGAPNEQFFGPGTRLTVL.

The gene calls are TRBV24-1 and TRBJ2-1; TRBD2 is a possible D gene (5 bases). CDR1 and CDR2 (germline): KGHDR, SFDVKD. This CDR3 region has 18 residues. V was trimmed by 3 bases and J by 3 bases, leaving 20 bases between them. The CDR3 is CATSDPRFLASGYNEQFF. The CDR3 DNA sequence: TGTGCCACCAGTGATCCACGATTTCTAGCTTCAGGCTACAATGAGCAGTTCTTC.

This clonotype has a handful of counts. The chain carries TRBV20-1 and TRBJ1-2; D uncertain. In germline, CDR1 is DFQATT, CDR2 SNEGSKA (reference sequence). CDR3 length: 13 residues. Between the trimmed V and J ends, which lost 5 bases and 4 bases, there was a span of 14 bases. CDR3 DNA sequence: TGCAGTGCTGGCCGGGAGGGCGGCTATGGCTACACCTTC. It is translated as CSAGREGGYGYTF.

Only a few counts were recorded for this clonotype. The chain uses TRBV7-2 and TRBJ1-2; D unresolved. Deletions cut 2 bases from V and 4 bases from J, with 8 bases between. From germline, CDR1 is SGHTA and CDR2 FQGNSA. This CDR3 contains 13 residues. DNA for the CDR3: TGTGCCAGCAGCTTAAGCCGCAGCTATGGCTACACCTTC. This gives the protein CASSLSRSYGYTF. The whole variable domain, remainder taken from reference TRBV7-2 and TRBJ1-2, is GAGVSQSPSNKVTEKGKDVELRCDPISGHTALYWYRQSLGQGLEFLIYFQGNSAPDKSGLPSDRFSAERTGGSVSTLTIQRTQQEDSAVYLCASSLSRSYGYTFGSGTRLTVV.

This chain links TRBV6-2 or TRBV6-3 with TRBJ1-1, with D possibly TRBD1 on 5 matching bases. Between the trimmed V and J ends, which lost 6 bases and 1 base, there was a span of 18 bases. CDR3 size: 16 residues. Germline V CDR1 and CDR2: MNHEY, SVGEGT. CDR3 region: CASSANPGTGNTEAFF. Here the CDR3 DNA reads TGTGCCAGCAGCGCTAACCCCGGGACGGGGAACACTGAAGCTTTCTTT.

This clonotype came up many times. The gene calls are TRBV6-5 and TRBJ2-1; D may be TRBD1 (5 bases). CDR3 size: 13 residues. Per the germline V gene, CDR1 is MNHEY and CDR2 is SVGAGI. Trimming removed 2 bases from V and 4 bases from J, with 6 bases in between. CDR3 DNA sequence: TGTGCCAGCAGTTACGACAGATACAATGAGCAGTTCTTC. It translates to CASSYDRYNEQFF.

The J gene is TRBJ1-6, the V gene TRBV3-1; 9 bases fit TRBD1. The CDR3 length is 16 residues. CDR1 and CDR2 from the germline V gene are LGHDT and YNNKEL (reference sequence). After removal of 6 bases from V and 4 bases from J, the junction contained 7 bases not matched to a gene. CDR3 protein: CASRPGTGSYNSPLHF. Written as DNA, the CDR3 is TGTGCCAGCAGACCCGGGACAGGGTCATATAATTCACCCCTCCACTTT.

This clonotype came up many times. V and J are TRBV2 and TRBJ2-1; the match to TRBD2 covers 10 bases. J gave up 9 bases and V 8 bases, and 10 bases lay outside the gene matches. The germline V gene encodes CDR1 SNHLY and CDR2 FYNNEI. The CDR3 extends over 14 amino acids. In DNA, the CDR3 is TGTGCCAGCCCCGATCTAGCGGGAGTATGTGAGCAGTTCTTC. This encodes CASPDLAGVCEQFF. The entire variable domain, with the rest obtained from reference TRBV2 and TRBJ2-1, is as follows: EPEVTQTPSHQVTQMGQEVILRCVPISNHLYFYWYRQILGQKVEFLVSFYNNEISEKSEIFDDQFSVERPDGSNFTLKIRSTKLEDSAMYFCASPDLAGVCEQFFGPGTRLTVL.

The chain is built from TRBV7-3 and TRBJ1-1; tentatively, D is TRBD1 (6 bases). V gave up 4 bases and J gave up 3 bases, with 9 bases separating them. Germline CDR1 reads SGHTA; CDR2 reads FQGTGA. The CDR3 has 13 residues. The CDR3 is CASSSQGYTEAFF. The CDR3 nucleotides read TGTGCCAGCAGCTCCCAGGGGTACACTGAAGCTTTCTTT.

The chain employs TRBV20-1 and TRBJ2-7; 9 bases are a match to TRBD2. The CDR3 is made up of 14 amino acids. CDR1 is DFQATT and CDR2 is SNEGSKA in the germline V gene (reference sequence). V lost 3 bases to trimming and J lost 3 bases; unmatched junction nucleotides: 6. The CDR3 sequence is CSASRLAANYEQYF. The CDR3 DNA follows: TGCAGTGCTAGCAGACTAGCGGCAAACTACGAGCAGTACTTC.

V is TRBV7-2 and J is TRBJ2-2, with 9 bases aligning to TRBD2. In germline, CDR1 is SGHTA, CDR2 FQGNSA. V shed 5 bases, J shed 4 bases, and the junction held 5 bases outside the gene matches. CDR3 length: 15 residues. The CDR3 nucleotides are TGTGCCAGCAGCCGGACTAGCGATCCCACCGGGGAGCTGTTTTTT. Translation: CASSRTSDPTGELFF.

This clonotype was seen at least ten times. The CDR3 loop is CASRGDGYEQYF. As DNA, the CDR3 is TGTGCCAGCAGGGGGGACGGCTACGAGCAGTACTTC. V usage is TRBV12-3 or TRBV12-4 and J usage is TRBJ2-7; D may correspond to TRBD1 or TRBD2 (5 bases each). V was pared by 6 bases and J by 3 bases, with 9 bases between. The CDR3 is made up of 12 amino acids.

The chain couples TRBV25-1 to TRBJ2-2; no reliable D call. CDR1 is MGHDK and CDR2 is SYGVNS in the germline V gene. Trimming shortened V by 3 bases and J by 4 bases, and 9 bases separated the two germline ends. This CDR3 contains 14 residues. The CDR3 DNA follows: TGTGCCAGCAGTGAGATCTACAGCACCGGGGAGCTGTTTTTT. Its protein is CASSEIYSTGELFF.

This clonotype was counted ten times or more. The V call is TRBV7-3, the J call TRBJ2-1; D uncertain. The V end lost 2 bases, the J end lost 1 base, and 9 bases lay between the germline ends. CDR1 is SGHTA and CDR2 is FQGTGA in the germline V gene. The CDR3 extends over 15 amino acids. DNA of the CDR3: TGTGCCAGCAGCTTAGGACCGAGTTCCTACAATGAGCAGTTCTTC. Amino acid sequence: CASSLGPSSYNEQFF.

The rearrangement joins TRBV7-2 to TRBJ2-1, with D possibly being TRBD2 (6 bases). The CDR3 consists of 16 residues. Trimming removed 0 bases at V and 5 bases at J, with 14 bases between. The V gene's germline CDR1 is SGHTA and CDR2 FQGNSA. CDR3 residues: CASSLAVAGPNNEQFF. CDR3 nucleotide sequence: TGTGCCAGCAGCTTAGCGGTGGCGGGACCTAACAATGAGCAGTTCTTC.

The chain couples TRBV6-2 or TRBV6-3 to TRBJ2-7; D gene unclear. Germline V CDR1 and CDR2: MNHEY, SVGEGT. This CDR3 has 14 amino acids. V lost 2 bases and J lost 2, with 10 bases in between. The CDR3 protein is CASSYHGGPYEQYF. The CDR3 DNA reads as TGTGCCAGCAGTTACCACGGCGGACCCTACGAGCAGTACTTC.

This clonotype was counted between two and nine times. In DNA, the CDR3 is TGCAGCGTTTCTATAGGATCGGGGGCCAACGTCCTGACTTTC. Amino acids: CSVSIGSGANVLTF. The chain recombines TRBV29-1 with TRBJ2-6; no firm D call. The V end lost 5 bases, the J end lost 4 bases, and 12 bases lay between the germline ends. CDR3 length: 14 amino acids. Germline CDR1 SQVTM, CDR2 ANQGSEA.

This chain joins TRBV27 and TRBJ2-5; D is possibly TRBD1 (6 bases). Trimming took 1 base from V and 0 from J, leaving 15 bases between them. Germline V gene sequence: CDR1 MNHEY, CDR2 SMNVEV (reference sequence). CDR3 length: 17 amino acids. CDR3 protein: CASSLLGDNLYQETQYF. DNA of the CDR3: TGTGCCAGCAGTTTATTAGGGGACAACTTGTACCAAGAGACCCAGTACTTC.

The CDR3 nucleotides read TGTGCCAGCAACCTAGGCCCCACAGATACGCAGTATTTT. Amino acids: CASNLGPTDTQYF. V usage is TRBV7-2 and J usage is TRBJ2-3; no clear D gene. From germline, CDR1 is SGHTA and CDR2 FQGNSA. The V end was cut by 7 bases, the J end by 2 bases, with 10 bases between. This CDR3 has 13 amino acids.

V and J are TRBV11-1 and TRBJ2-1; TRBD2 matches at 10 bases. The germline V gene has CDR1 SGHAT and CDR2 FQDESV (reference sequence). The trim removed 5 bases at V and 7 bases at J, leaving 11 bases unmatched. This CDR3 region has 16 residues. CDR3: CASSLRAGGVVNEQFF. The CDR3, as DNA: TGTGCCAGCAGCCTAAGAGCGGGGGGGGTGGTAAATGAGCAGTTCTTC.

The rearrangement joins TRBV12-5 to TRBJ2-7; 9 positions match TRBD1. The CDR3 has 13 residues. Germline CDR1 reads LGHNT; CDR2 reads FRNRAP. The CDR3 reads CGAGTGSSYEQYF. The CDR3 coding sequence is TGTGGAGCCGGGACAGGGTCCTCCTACGAGCAGTACTTC.

In its sample, this clonotype was seen a few times. The genes are TRBV5-4 and TRBJ2-6; 9 nucleotides align to TRBD1. The V gene end was trimmed by 6 bases and the J gene end by 0 bases; junction bases not matched to a gene: 7. The CDR3 spans 17 residues. Germline CDR1 is SGHNT and CDR2 is YYREEE (reference sequence). The CDR3 loop is CASTYGTGSSGANVLTF. The CDR3 DNA is TGTGCCAGCACCTACGGGACAGGGAGCTCTGGGGCCAACGTCCTGACTTTC.

The genes are TRBV5-5 and TRBJ2-6, with TRBD1 matching over 7 bases. The V gene's germline CDR1 is SGHKS and CDR2 YYEKEE (reference sequence). The CDR3 contains 16 residues. The V gene end was trimmed by 1 base and the J gene end by 4 bases; junction bases not matched to a gene: 5. CDR3 loop: CASSLHRGGGANVLTF. In DNA, the CDR3 is TGTGCCAGCAGCTTGCACAGGGGTGGAGGGGCCAACGTCCTGACTTTC.

This clonotype was recorded a few times. The gene calls are TRBV14 and TRBJ2-5; D may be TRBD1 (6 bases). Trimming took 4 bases from V and 10 from J, leaving 25 bases between them. This CDR3 spans 16 amino acids. CDR1 and CDR2 (germline): SGHDN, FVKESK. CDR3 residues: CASSPAGIGTQEVQYF. CDR3 nucleotide sequence: TGTGCCAGCAGCCCGGCCGGGATCGGGACACAAGAGGTCCAGTACTTC.

This sequence joins TRBV27 and TRBJ2-3; 10 bases match TRBD1. The CDR3 contains 16 residues. The J segment lost 1 base and the V segment lost 5 bases, leaving 6 bases of the junction unmatched. Germline CDR1 is MNHEY and CDR2 is SMNVEV (reference sequence). CDR3 bases: TGTGCCAGCAGTATAGGACAGGGGGTGCGCACAGATACGCAGTATTTT. Translated, it gives CASSIGQGVRTDTQYF.

This clonotype was counted at least ten times. The chain carries TRBV28 and TRBJ2-4; the match to TRBD1 covers 7 bases. J lost 5 bases, V lost 4 bases, and 8 bases had no gene match. CDR3 length equals 15 residues. Germline V gives CDR1 MDHEN, CDR2 SYDVKM. CDR3 nucleotide sequence: TGTGCCAGCAGTTGGGACAGAATGTACCAAAACATTCAGTACTTC. Residues: CASSWDRMYQNIQYF.